A single sample gave rise to the 10 T cell receptor beta chains below, sequenced in a study of shared clonotypes between healthy human individuals. Some clones are missing from TCRdb's copy, which holds only in-frame ones; the method was immunoSEQ multiplex PCR. The sample comprises approximately 400,000 clones, approximately 96% of which are singletons, and 0.32% rests with the top ten. The sample was memory CD8+ T cells sorted from blood. The subset here: CD45RO+ cells pooled with CCR7-negative TemRA cells. The receptors were sampled from a man younger than 40 in good health.

The V gene is TRBV4-1, the J gene TRBJ1-5, with TRBD1 matching 9 bases. This CDR3 is 16 amino acids long. Trimming removed 5 bases from V and 6 bases from J; junction bases left unmatched: 11. In germline, CDR1 is MGHRA, CDR2 YSYEKL. CDR3 sequence (DNA): TGCGCCAGCAGCGACCTGCCGGGACAGGGAGGTCAGCCCCAGCATTTT. Translation: CASSDLPGQGGQPQHF.

This chain uses TRBV28 with TRBJ1-2; 11 nucleotides align to TRBD1. Trimming cost V 3 bases and J 4 bases; bases outside gene matches: 13. The CDR3 is 18 residues long. Germline V gene sequence: CDR1 MDHEN, CDR2 SYDVKM. The CDR3 coding sequence is TGTGCCAGCAGTTTTGAGGACAAAGGACAGGGGGCAGGCTATGGCTACACCTTC. Translated, it gives CASSFEDKGQGAGYGYTF.

The chain uses TRBV5-1 and TRBJ2-2; 7 nucleotides agree with TRBD1. Germline CDR1 reads SGHRS; CDR2 reads YFSETQ. The CDR3 runs to 14 residues. The trim removed 6 bases at V and 3 bases at J, leaving 5 bases unmatched. Here the CDR3 DNA reads TGCGCCAGCACCCGGGACAGCTACACCGGGGAGCTGTTTTTT. This translates into CASTRDSYTGELFF.

The chain combines TRBV7-9 with TRBJ2-7, with D uncertain. Deletions cut 3 bases from V and 2 bases from J, with 11 bases between. Germline CDR1 and CDR2: SEHNR and FQNEAQ (reference sequence). There are 14 residues in the CDR3. The CDR3 bases are TGTGCCAGCAGCTTTCTGGGATTTGCCTACGAGCAGTACTTC. Encoded protein: CASSFLGFAYEQYF.

CDR3 sequence: CASSQRVHTQYF. The CDR3 DNA is TGTGCCAGCAGCCAGAGAGTGCATACGCAGTATTTT. The chain employs TRBV4-2 and TRBJ2-3, with D uncertain. The ends were cut back, 3 bases at V and 7 bases at J, with 8 bases in the middle. The germline CDR1 and CDR2 sequences are LGHNA and YNFKEQ. CDR3 length: 12 amino acids.

The rearrangement joins TRBV28 to TRBJ2-5; no definite D call. Trimming stripped 6 bases from V and 2 bases from J, with 4 bases between. The CDR3 runs to 11 residues. The V gene's germline CDR1 is MDHEN and CDR2 SYDVKM. Written as DNA, the CDR3 is TGTGCCAGCAGAAGACAAGAGACCCAGTACTTC. It is translated as CASRRQETQYF.

The gene calls are TRBV30 and TRBJ1-5; D uncertain. The CDR3 length is 15 residues. V dropped 2 bases and J dropped 4 bases, with 15 bases sitting between them. Germline assignment: CDR1 GTSNPN and CDR2 SVGIG (reference sequence). The CDR3 is CAWSFQTGKNQPQHF. CDR3 bases: TGTGCCTGGAGTTTCCAGACCGGTAAAAATCAGCCCCAGCATTTT.

The rearrangement uses TRBV6-5 and TRBJ2-3; the D is unclear. The CDR3 runs to 16 residues. Germline V gene data show CDR1 as MNHEY and CDR2 as SVGAGI. Trimming removed 0 bases from V and 6 bases from J, with 16 bases in between. CDR3 region: CASSYSWSIISDTQYF. In nucleotides, the CDR3 is TGTGCCAGCAGTTACTCGTGGTCGATAATATCGGATACGCAGTATTTT.

The genes are TRBV5-1 and TRBJ2-1; the D is unclear. Germline V lookup: CDR1 SGHRS, CDR2 YFSETQ. V was trimmed by 1 base and J by 1 base, leaving 15 bases between them. The CDR3 extends over 17 amino acids. CDR3 in amino acids: CASSLPPRTLSYNEQFF. CDR3 in DNA: TGCGCCAGCAGCTTGCCCCCACGGACCCTTTCCTACAATGAGCAGTTCTTC.

The chain employs TRBV2 and TRBJ1-2; D not resolved. The CDR3 has 12 residues. Deletions cut 8 bases from V and 8 bases from J, with 15 bases between. Germline V CDR1 and CDR2: SNHLY, FYNNEI. DNA for the CDR3: TGTGCCAGCCGGACCAGGACGTCCGGCTACACCTTC. Its translation is CASRTRTSGYTF.